The 19 T cell receptor beta chains below all came from one sample that was sequenced in a study of radiotherapy plus CTLA-4 blockade in lung cancer. The data were produced by immunoSEQ multiplex PCR, yet TCRdb's version contains in-frame clones alone and is incomplete. The table shows roughly 30,000 clones, with roughly three quarters occurring only once. Here the sequenced sample was peripheral blood, taken from a patient treated with radiotherapy plus ipilimumab. The receptors stem from a human donor with non-small cell lung cancer that progressed on radiotherapy plus ipilimumab.

This clone was seen more than once but under ten times. V is TRBV7-9 and J is TRBJ2-7, with TRBD1 matching over 9 bases. CDR1 and CDR2 from the germline V gene are SEHNR and FQNEAQ (reference sequence). V shed 3 bases and J 11 bases; nucleotides not matched to a gene: 5. The CDR3 totals 12 residues. DNA for the CDR3: TGTGCCAGCAGCTTTTACGGACAGGGGAAGTACTTC. Translated, it gives CASSFYGQGKYF. Variable domain in full (rest from reference TRBV7-9 and TRBJ2-7): DTGVSQNPRHKITKRGQNVTFRCDPISEHNRLYWYRQTLGQGPEFLTYFQNEAQLEKSRLLSDRFSAERPKGSFSTLEIQRTEQGDSAMYLCASSFYGQGKYFGPGTRLTVT.

The chain joins TRBV27 to TRBJ2-1; 8 nucleotides agree with TRBD1. The V gene end was trimmed by 2 bases and the J gene end by 3 bases; junction bases not matched to a gene: 21. CDR1 and CDR2 (germline): MNHEY, SMNVEV (reference sequence). This CDR3 contains 21 residues. The CDR3 coding sequence is TGTGCCAGCAGTTTAACTCTCTGGGAACAGGGGGTAAGGTCTAGCTACAATGAGCAGTTCTTC. Its protein is CASSLTLWEQGVRSSYNEQFF.

The genes are TRBV6-5 and TRBJ1-1; D might be TRBD1 (6 bases). This CDR3 comprises 15 residues. Germline loops: CDR1 MNHEY, CDR2 SVGAGI. Deletions cut 2 bases from V and 1 base from J, with 11 bases between. The CDR3 DNA reads TGTGCCAGCAGTTACGGACAGTTGAAGAACACTGAAGCTTTCTTT. Encoded protein: CASSYGQLKNTEAFF.

Only one count was recorded for this clone. The V and J genes are TRBV6-6 and TRBJ2-7, with D possibly TRBD1 on 5 matching bases. The germline V gene has CDR1 MNHNY and CDR2 SVGAGI (reference sequence). V shed 6 bases and J shed 4 bases, with 13 bases lying between them. The CDR3 totals 13 residues. The CDR3 region is CASSRQRRYEQYF. The DNA for the CDR3 is TGTGCCAGCAGCCGACAGCGTAGGTACGAGCAGTACTTC.

This chain joins TRBV5-6 and TRBJ2-7, with D perhaps TRBD2 (6 bases). V lost 0 bases and J 3 bases, leaving 7 bases between the germline ends. CDR1 is SGHDT, CDR2 YYEEEE, per germline. The CDR3 has 13 residues. The CDR3 DNA follows: TGTGCCAGCAGCTTGGGGGAGGTCTACGAGCAGTACTTC. This translates into CASSLGEVYEQYF.

The chain recombines TRBV19 with TRBJ1-2, with D uncertain. CDR3 length: 14 residues. Trimming pared 5 bases from V and 4 bases from J, leaving 14 bases between. From germline, CDR1 is LNHDA and CDR2 SQIVND (reference sequence). The CDR3 DNA follows: TGTGCCAGTAGTGGCGCCGGGCGGGGCTATGGCTACACCTTC. Its protein is CASSGAGRGYGYTF.

The J gene is TRBJ2-6, the V gene TRBV28; D perhaps matches TRBD1 (6 bases). The CDR3 sequence is 16 residues long. Trimming cost V 6 bases and J 0 bases, with 12 bases left between them. From germline, CDR1 is MDHEN and CDR2 SYDVKM. CDR3 amino acids: CASRPDSDSGANVLTF. CDR3 coding DNA: TGTGCCAGCAGACCGGACAGTGACTCTGGGGCCAACGTCCTGACTTTC.

DNA of the CDR3: TGCGCCAGCAGCTTGGCAGGCCCTTCCTACGAGCAGTACTTC. This gives the protein CASSLAGPSYEQYF. The gene calls are TRBV5-1 and TRBJ2-7; D remains ambiguous. The V end was cut by 0 bases, the J end by 1 base, with 8 bases between. Germline V gives CDR1 SGHRS, CDR2 YFSETQ. This CDR3 contains 14 residues.

This clone was counted only a few times. This chain links TRBV14 with TRBJ1-2; D remains unclear. Trimming took off 1 base at V and 8 bases at J, with 17 bases between the two ends. This CDR3 has 15 residues. CDR1 is SGHDN and CDR2 is FVKESK in the germline V gene. CDR3: CASSQVRAPRAGYTF. CDR3 coding DNA: TGTGCCAGCAGCCAAGTTAGGGCACCCAGAGCGGGCTACACCTTC.

This clone occurred once. The chain uses TRBV19 and TRBJ1-1, with 8 bases lining up with TRBD1. CDR3 length equals 14 residues. V was clipped by 3 bases and J by 1 base; unmatched bases: 1. Looked up from germline, CDR1 is LNHDA and CDR2 is SQIVND (reference sequence). The CDR3 region is CASSMGQANTEAFF. In DNA, the CDR3 is TGTGCCAGTAGTATGGGACAGGCGAACACTGAAGCTTTCTTT.

In regard to this clone: One end of the junction varies from germline; a read error may be responsible. J is TRBJ1-5 and V is TRBV14; D remains unclear. CDR3 length: 15 amino acids. The germline gives CDR1 SGHDN, CDR2 FVKESK. This CDR3 reads CASNQKAAGGQPQHF. The CDR3 DNA is TGTGCCAGCAACCAAAAAGCGGCCGGAGGTCAGCCCCAGCATTTT.

The chain couples TRBV27 to TRBJ2-3, with D maybe TRBD2 (6 bases). This CDR3 spans 13 amino acids. Germline lookup yields CDR1 MNHEY and CDR2 SMNVEV (reference sequence). V gave up 7 bases and J gave up 8 bases, with 16 bases separating them. CDR3 nucleotide sequence: TGTGCCAGCAAGAGTCCCCGGGGGATTACGCAGTATTTT. Amino acids: CASKSPRGITQYF.

The chain couples TRBV10-3 to TRBJ2-1, with TRBD2 identical over 7 bases. CDR3 length: 16 amino acids. Germline-derived CDR1 and CDR2 are ENHRY and SYGVKD. The J segment lost 0 bases and the V segment lost 6 bases, leaving 8 bases of the junction unmatched. In DNA, the CDR3 is TGTGCCATCAGAACTAGCGCCCAGAGCTCCTACAATGAGCAGTTCTTC. It encodes CAIRTSAQSSYNEQFF.

This clone was seen just once. The CDR3 region has the DNA TGTGCCATCAGTGAAGGGGGGCTGGGAGAGACCCAGTACTTC. This encodes CAISEGGLGETQYF. The chain recombines TRBV10-3 with TRBJ2-5, with D tentatively TRBD1 or TRBD2 (6 bases each). Germline assignment: CDR1 ENHRY and CDR2 SYGVKD. With 3 bases removed from V and 4 bases from J, the gap between germline ends came to 12 bases. The CDR3 is 14 residues long.

The V and J genes are TRBV6-5 and TRBJ1-5; D not certain. The CDR3 runs 13 residues. The germline V gene has CDR1 MNHEY and CDR2 SVGAGI. Trimming removed 0 bases at V and 7 bases at J, with 7 bases between. CDR3 protein: CASSYSVGQPQHF. The CDR3, as DNA: TGTGCCAGCAGTTACTCGGTGGGCCAGCCCCAGCATTTT.

The chain joins TRBV7-3 to TRBJ1-2; possibly TRBD1 for D (6 bases). The V and J ends lost 3 bases and 2 bases respectively, with 7 bases between them. Germline V gives CDR1 SGHTA, CDR2 FQGTGA. CDR3 length: 13 amino acids. DNA for the CDR3: TGTGCCAGCAGCTTCAGGGGAAACTATGGCTACACCTTC. It encodes CASSFRGNYGYTF.

Note on this clone: Compared with germline, one end of the junction differs, possibly owing to a read error. The V gene is TRBV11-2, the J gene TRBJ1-2; D call uncertain. The CDR3 consists of 15 residues. Germline-derived CDR1 and CDR2 are SGHAT and FQNNGV. The CDR3 is CASSLGTVNSRGCTF. CDR3 nucleotides: TGTGCCAGCAGCTTAGGTACAGTTAACTCGAGAGGCTGCACCTTC. Drawing the rest from reference TRBV11-2 and TRBJ1-2, the complete variable domain is EAGVAQSPRYKIIEKRQSVAFWCNPISGHATLYWYQQILGQGPKLLIQFQNNGVVDDSQLPKDRFSAERLKGVDSTLKIQPAKLEDSAVYLCASSLGTVNSRGCTFGSGTRLTVV.

This clone has only one observation. V usage is TRBV5-1 and J usage is TRBJ1-1, with a possible D match to TRBD1 (5 bases). The CDR3 covers 14 residues. Germline V CDR1 and CDR2: SGHRS, YFSETQ. The V end was cut by 1 base, the J end by 1 base, with 8 bases between. The CDR3 protein is CASSLSGGNTEAFF. Written as DNA, the CDR3 is TGCGCCAGCAGCTTGTCGGGGGGGAACACTGAAGCTTTCTTT.

The chain is built from TRBV2 and TRBJ1-5; 7 positions match TRBD1. The CDR3 contains 15 residues. The V segment lost 4 bases and the J segment 3 bases; nucleotides outside the gene matches: 6. The V gene's germline CDR1 is SNHLY and CDR2 FYNNEI. The CDR3 DNA reads TGTGCCAGCAGTGGGCGGACAGGACTCAATCAGCCCCAGCATTTT. It translates to CASSGRTGLNQPQHF.